A selection of T cell receptor beta chains follows, all from one sample in a study of graft-versus-host responses after intestinal transplantation. The protocol was immunoSEQ multiplex PCR, while the TCRdb copy is restricted to in-frame clones and leaves out a portion. The repertoire holds 150,000 or so clones, with 85% to 95% as singletons. Their antigens are not known. The sequences come from unstimulated CD4+ T cells sorted from spleen or lymph node cells, collected before intestinal transplant. Source of these receptors: a human donor who received an intestinal transplant. The CDR3 runs from the conserved cysteine through the conserved F or W. A D gene is named only where the DNA matches it firmly. Clone size appears in some rows only: once, few, many, or a class for an expanded clone.

d_call: NA; clone_size: NA; v_call: TRBV4-2; j_call: TRBJ2-2; cdr3_aa: CASSQDIGPRTGELFF; cdr3_nt: TGTGCCAGCAGCCAAGATATTGGACCCCGGACCGGGGAGCTGTTTTTT
d_call: TRBD1; clone_size: NA; v_call: TRBV6-1; j_call: TRBJ1-2; cdr3_aa: CASIGQGGYGYTF; cdr3_nt: TGTGCCAGCATCGGACAGGGTGGCTATGGCTACACCTTC
d_call: TRBD1; clone_size: NA; v_call: TRBV9; j_call: TRBJ2-7; cdr3_aa: CASSVPRQGFHEQYF; cdr3_nt: TGTGCCAGCAGCGTACCACGACAGGGCTTCCACGAGCAGTACTTC
d_call: NA; clone_size: NA; v_call: TRBV18; j_call: TRBJ2-1; cdr3_aa: CASSPNRESNEQFF; cdr3_nt: TGTGCCAGCTCACCTAATCGGGAGTCGAATGAGCAGTTCTTC
d_call: TRBD2; clone_size: NA; v_call: TRBV9; j_call: TRBJ2-1; cdr3_aa: CASSVPSGINNEQFF; cdr3_nt: TGTGCCAGCAGCGTCCCTAGCGGGATCAACAATGAGCAGTTCTTC
d_call: TRBD2; clone_size: NA; v_call: TRBV5-1; j_call: TRBJ2-3; cdr3_aa: CASSLSRTSGFGTDTQYF; cdr3_nt: TGCGCCAGCAGCTTGTCCAGGACTAGCGGGTTCGGCACAGATACGCAGTATTTT
d_call: NA; clone_size: NA; v_call: TRBV30; j_call: TRBJ1-1; cdr3_aa: CAWDRIRDTEAFF; cdr3_nt: TGTGCCTGGGACAGGATCCGGGACACTGAAGCTTTCTTT
d_call: NA; clone_size: NA; v_call: TRBV10-3; j_call: TRBJ1-2; cdr3_aa: CAISGGGNYGYTF; cdr3_nt: TGTGCCATCAGTGGGGGAGGGAACTATGGCTACACCTTC
d_call: NA; clone_size: NA; v_call: TRBV7-2; j_call: TRBJ2-5; cdr3_aa: CASSLLGIRGGETQYF; cdr3_nt: TGTGCCAGCAGCTTACTTGGGATTAGGGGGGGAGAGACCCAGTACTTC
d_call: NA; clone_size: NA; v_call: TRBV10-3; j_call: TRBJ1-6; cdr3_aa: CAISEFAGRTYNSPLHF; cdr3_nt: TGTGCCATCAGTGAGTTTGCAGGGAGAACCTATAATTCACCCCTCCACTTT
d_call: NA; clone_size: NA; v_call: TRBV6-5; j_call: TRBJ1-1; cdr3_aa: CASSPARNREAFF; cdr3_nt: TGTGCCAGCTCCCCCGCGCGGAACAGAGAAGCTTTCTTT
d_call: NA; clone_size: NA; v_call: TRBV30; j_call: TRBJ1-2; cdr3_aa: CAWSVLQVDGYTF; cdr3_nt: TGTGCCTGGAGTGTACTTCAGGTTGATGGCTACACCTTC
d_call: NA; clone_size: NA; v_call: TRBV5-1; j_call: TRBJ2-3; cdr3_aa: CASSLDTGRADTQYF; cdr3_nt: TGCGCCAGCAGCTTGGACACGGGTCGAGCAGATACGCAGTATTTT
d_call: NA; clone_size: few; v_call: TRBV6-5; j_call: TRBJ2-7; cdr3_aa: CASSYKRGYEQYF; cdr3_nt: TGTGCCAGCAGTTACAAGCGTGGCTACGAGCAGTACTTC
d_call: NA; clone_size: NA; v_call: TRBV5-1; j_call: TRBJ1-2; cdr3_aa: CASSLVVGEAYGYTF; cdr3_nt: TGCGCCAGCAGCTTGGTGGTAGGGGAGGCCTATGGCTACACCTTC
d_call: NA; clone_size: NA; v_call: TRBV11-2; j_call: TRBJ2-7; cdr3_aa: CASSLGPLETRRFYEQYF; cdr3_nt: TGTGCCAGCAGCTTAGGACCCCTCGAGACCCGGAGGTTCTACGAGCAGTACTTC
d_call: NA; clone_size: NA; v_call: TRBV28; j_call: TRBJ2-4; cdr3_aa: CASSLALALWNIQYF; cdr3_nt: TGTGCCAGCAGTTTAGCACTAGCCCTTTGGAACATTCAGTACTTC
d_call: NA; clone_size: NA; v_call: TRBV5-1; j_call: TRBJ1-3; cdr3_aa: CASSLTVSGNTIYF; cdr3_nt: TGCGCCAGCAGCTTAACAGTCTCTGGAAACACCATATATTTT
d_call: NA; clone_size: NA; v_call: TRBV18; j_call: TRBJ2-1; cdr3_aa: CASSEVQESLNEQFF; cdr3_nt: TGTGCCAGCTCCGAGGTTCAGGAGAGCCTCAATGAGCAGTTCTTC
d_call: NA; clone_size: NA; v_call: TRBV27; j_call: TRBJ2-7; cdr3_aa: CASSQGGYEQYF; cdr3_nt: TGTGCCAGCAGTCAAGGGGGCTACGAGCAGTACTTC
d_call: NA; clone_size: NA; v_call: TRBV7-2; j_call: TRBJ2-3; cdr3_aa: CASSPQGDTQYF; cdr3_nt: TGTGCCAGCAGCCCACAAGGAGATACGCAGTATTTT
d_call: TRBD1; clone_size: NA; v_call: TRBV7-2; j_call: TRBJ1-6; cdr3_aa: CASSFQPPGQGVSPLHF; cdr3_nt: TGTGCCAGCAGCTTTCAGCCCCCGGGACAGGGGGTTTCACCCCTCCACTTT
d_call: TRBD2; clone_size: once; v_call: TRBV6-6; j_call: TRBJ2-1; cdr3_aa: CASSSGLAGNNEQFF; cdr3_nt: TGTGCCAGCAGTTCGGGACTAGCGGGTAACAATGAGCAGTTCTTC
d_call: NA; clone_size: once; v_call: TRBV5-1; j_call: TRBJ1-4; cdr3_aa: CASSSHRDTTNEKLFF; cdr3_nt: TGCGCCAGCAGCTCCCACCGGGACACAACTAATGAAAAACTGTTTTTT
d_call: TRBD2; clone_size: NA; v_call: TRBV11-2; j_call: TRBJ2-2; cdr3_aa: CASSRTSGRGTGELFF; cdr3_nt: TGTGCCAGCAGCCGAACTAGCGGGAGAGGGACCGGGGAGCTGTTTTTT